The present entry profiles one TCR beta chain with its context. This entry is derived from a study of spatial heterogeneity in lung cancer. Indicated time point: sample taken at primary tumor resection. Samples were obtained from some 70 donors, all untreated early-stage non-small cell lung cancer patients. The input material, whole RNA from tumor, nontumor lung or frozen PBMC, was sequenced unsorted. Each molecule of TCR cDNA was tagged with one unique molecular identifier. TCRdb reprocessed the 5' RACE reads with MiXCR, giving one entry per CDR3 protein. Here the sample spans more than 60,000 distinct CDR3 sequences, approximately 6.3% being singletons. This CDR3 comprises 14 residues. The junction had 7 bases not matched to a gene; V was cut back by 7 bases and J by 4 bases. The germline V gene encodes CDR1 MDHEN and CDR2 SYDVKM.

The TCR originated in a female donor with early-stage non-small cell lung cancer. This sample comprised PBMCs, obtained at surgery. The rearrangement uses TRBV28 and TRBJ2-4; 7 bases are shared with TRBD1. CDR3 amino acids: CASTPTGQKNIQYF. Here the CDR3 DNA reads TGTGCCAGCACTCCGACAGGGCAAAAAAACATTCAGTACTTC.